This entry describes one T cell receptor beta chain. Amplified TCR beta CDR3 regions came from RNA transcripts. Carried out on the TCR CDR3, a first-round RT-PCR used the HTBI primer set. TCRdb re-called the multiplex PCR reads with MiXCR, one entry per CDR3 protein. The repertoire holds about 99,000 distinct CDR3 sequences, with 47% as singletons. Stable Graves' hyperthyroidism denoted no ophthalmopathy progression over 18 months. Uncontrolled infection, other autoimmune disease, pregnancy or lactation excluded patients. Unmatched junction bases numbered 11, after V lost 4 bases and J lost 2 bases. The CDR3 sequence is 17 residues long. Germline V lookup: CDR1 MGHDK, CDR2 SYGVNS. The entry originates in a study of T cells in Graves' hyperthyroidism and ophthalmopathy.

The sequencing input was blood. The chain is built from TRBV25-1 and TRBJ2-7, with 10 positions matching TRBD1. The sequence derives from a middle-aged man with Graves' hyperthyroidism. The chain's CDR3 is CASSAGRQGASTYEQYF. The CDR3 nucleotides are TGTGCCAGCAGTGCGGGGAGACAGGGGGCCTCCACCTACGAGCAGTACTTC.